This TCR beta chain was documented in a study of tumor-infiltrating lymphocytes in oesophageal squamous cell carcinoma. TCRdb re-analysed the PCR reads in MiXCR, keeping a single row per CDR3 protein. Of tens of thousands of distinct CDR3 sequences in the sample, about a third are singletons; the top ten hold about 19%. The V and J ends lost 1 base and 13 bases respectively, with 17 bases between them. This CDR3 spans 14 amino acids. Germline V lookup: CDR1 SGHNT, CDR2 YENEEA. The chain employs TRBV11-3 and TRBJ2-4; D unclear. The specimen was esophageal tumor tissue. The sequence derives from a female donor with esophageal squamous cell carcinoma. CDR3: CASSLGVGGEIQYF. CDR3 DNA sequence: TGTGCCAGCAGCTTAGGAGTGGGCGGAGAGATCCAGTACTTC.